The 18 T cell receptor beta chains presented below share a single source sample, sequenced in a study of post-analysis software for immune sequencing data. The antigens of these receptors remain unknown. Study observations and caveats: Controls showed lower frequencies than patients for several TRBV segments, and TRBV5-6, TRBV5-1 and TRBV20-1 were among these.

Prepared libraries of TCR beta cDNA carried unique molecular identifiers. TCRdb reprocessed the PCR reads with MiXCR, giving one entry per CDR3 protein. This table has about 800,000 distinct CDR3 sequences, 25% to 30% appearing once. Input material: blood. These receptors all stem from a girl under 18 with multiple sclerosis.

In its sample, this clonotype was seen once. This sequence joins TRBV7-9 and TRBJ2-7; 9 bases fit TRBD1. This CDR3 comprises 14 residues. Per the germline V gene, CDR1 is SEHNR and CDR2 is FQNEAQ (reference sequence). V shed 8 bases and J 2 bases; nucleotides not matched to a gene: 7. For the CDR3, the DNA is TGTGCCAGCCTACCGGGACAGGGTCCCTACGAGCAGTACTTC. Translating it yields CASLPGQGPYEQYF.

This clonotype was seen many times. This sequence joins TRBV11-2 and TRBJ2-5; 8 bases are shared with TRBD1. Looked up from germline, CDR1 is SGHAT and CDR2 is FQNNGV. V trimming: 3 bases; J trimming: 1 base; junction bases outside the gene matches: 1. The CDR3 extends over 14 amino acids. The CDR3 protein is CASSFQGAQETQYF. The CDR3 bases are TGTGCCAGCAGCTTTCAGGGGGCCCAAGAGACCCAGTACTTC. The whole variable domain, remainder taken from reference TRBV11-2 and TRBJ2-5, is EAGVAQSPRYKIIEKRQSVAFWCNPISGHATLYWYQQILGQGPKLLIQFQNNGVVDDSQLPKDRFSAERLKGVDSTLKIQPAKLEDSAVYLCASSFQGAQETQYFGPGTRLLVL.

The gene calls are TRBV20-1 and TRBJ2-7, with D possibly TRBD2 on 6 matching bases. Germline V gives CDR1 DFQATT, CDR2 SNEGSKA (reference sequence). The CDR3 sequence is 14 residues long. V lost 3 bases and J 5 bases, leaving 17 bases between the germline ends. CDR3 sequence: CSASLGRYRHEQYF. The CDR3 DNA reads TGCAGTGCTAGTCTGGGGAGGTATCGTCACGAGCAGTACTTC.

This clonotype appeared a few times. The J gene is TRBJ2-3, the V gene TRBV11-2; TRBD1 is a possible D gene (6 bases). Germline CDR1 is SGHAT and CDR2 is FQNNGV. Trimming stripped 3 bases from V and 9 bases from J, with 13 bases between. The CDR3 loop spans 13 amino acids. The CDR3 reads CASSLRQERTQYF. The CDR3 region has the DNA TGTGCCAGCAGCTTGAGACAGGAAAGAACGCAGTATTTT.

V gene TRBV29-1 combines with J gene TRBJ1-2; 7 positions match TRBD1. Germline assignment: CDR1 SQVTM and CDR2 ANQGSEA. J gave up 2 bases and V 5 bases, and 5 bases lay outside the gene matches. This CDR3 contains 13 residues. CDR3 in DNA: TGCAGCGTTAGAACACAGGGGAACTATGGCTACACCTTC. Translated: CSVRTQGNYGYTF.

The chain employs TRBV5-1 and TRBJ1-5, with 10 bases that match TRBD1. This CDR3 is built from 14 residues. Germline V gives CDR1 SGHRS, CDR2 YFSETQ. Losses at the gene ends were 0 bases for V and 6 bases for J; bases not matched to a gene: 0. For the CDR3, the DNA is TGCGCCAGCAGCTTGGGGACAGGGGGTCAGCCCCAGCATTTT. Translated, it gives CASSLGTGGQPQHF.

This clonotype was picked up many times. The rearrangement joins TRBV7-9 to TRBJ2-5; no reliable D call. The ends were cut back, 5 bases at V and 2 bases at J, with 6 bases in the middle. This CDR3 comprises 12 residues. Per germline, CDR1 SEHNR and CDR2 FQNEAQ (reference sequence). The CDR3 here is CASSQLQETQYF. The CDR3 DNA reads as TGTGCCAGCAGCCAGTTACAAGAGACCCAGTACTTC. Supplemented by reference TRBV7-9 and TRBJ2-5, the full variable domain reads DTGVSQNPRHKITKRGQNVTFRCDPISEHNRLYWYRQTLGQGPEFLTYFQNEAQLEKSRLLSDRFSAERPKGSFSTLEIQRTEQGDSAMYLCASSQLQETQYFGPGTRLLVL.

This clonotype came up a few times. This sequence joins TRBV28 and TRBJ2-7; 11 bases align to TRBD2. J was trimmed by 3 bases and V by 6 bases; bases with no gene match: 7. Germline V CDR1 and CDR2: MDHEN, SYDVKM. This CDR3 spans 15 amino acids. The CDR3 nucleotides read TGTGCCAGCAGGCCGACTAGCGGGGACCTCTACGAGCAGTACTTC. It codes for CASRPTSGDLYEQYF.

The V and J genes are TRBV6-5 and TRBJ1-2; weak D call: TRBD1 (6 bases). Between the trimmed V and J ends, which lost 6 bases and 7 bases, there was a span of 9 bases. This CDR3 has 11 amino acids. The germline V gene encodes CDR1 MNHEY and CDR2 SVGAGI. This CDR3 is CASSGGPGYTF. CDR3 bases: TGTGCCAGCAGCGGGGGCCCTGGCTACACCTTC.

The chain uses TRBV7-2 and TRBJ2-7; tentatively, D is TRBD1 or TRBD2 (5 bases each). Per germline, CDR1 SGHTA and CDR2 FQGNSA. V lost 5 bases and J lost 5, with 16 bases in between. The CDR3 loop spans 14 amino acids. CDR3 coding DNA: TGTGCCAGCAGCCAAAGTCGTGGGGGACACGAGCAGTACTTC. As protein: CASSQSRGGHEQYF.

This clonotype appeared a few times. The chain recombines TRBV29-1 with TRBJ1-2; 7 nucleotides match TRBD1. Trimming removed 4 bases from V and 4 bases from J; junction bases left unmatched: 12. CDR1 and CDR2 (germline): SQVTM, ANQGSEA. The CDR3 is made up of 15 amino acids. This CDR3 is CSVAPDRSYIYGYTF. CDR3 DNA: TGCAGCGTTGCCCCGGACAGGTCTTACATCTATGGCTACACCTTC.

This clonotype turned up a few times. CDR3 in DNA: TGTGCCAGCAGCCGGGGACTAGCGGGAGGGACCCAGTACTTC. This gives the protein CASSRGLAGGTQYF. This rearrangement joins TRBV28 to TRBJ2-5; 15 bases align to TRBD2. The V segment lost 6 bases and the J segment 7 bases; nucleotides outside the gene matches: 3. The CDR3 runs to 14 residues. Germline CDR1 reads MDHEN; CDR2 reads SYDVKM. The full variable domain, in which reference TRBV28 and TRBJ2-5 provide the parts outside the CDR3, is DVKVTQSSRYLVKRTGEKVFLECVQDMDHENMFWYRQDPGLGLRLIYFSYDVKMKEKGDIPEGYSVSREKKERFSLILESASTNQTSMYLCASSRGLAGGTQYFGPGTRLLVL.

This clonotype was counted once. This chain joins TRBV2 and TRBJ1-5; a weak D match, TRBD1 (6 bases). CDR1 and CDR2 (germline): SNHLY, FYNNEI. V was pared by 1 base and J by 6 bases, with 13 bases between. This CDR3 has 15 amino acids. The CDR3 is CASSEGAGAVQPQHF. CDR3 in DNA: TGTGCCAGCAGTGAAGGCGCAGGGGCGGTTCAGCCCCAGCATTTT.

This chain joins TRBV12-3 or TRBV12-4 and TRBJ1-1; perhaps TRBD1 as D (5 bases). Trimming took 1 base from V and 11 from J, leaving 14 bases between them. CDR3 length: 13 residues. The DNA of the CDR3 is TGTGCCAGCAGTTTAGTAGAGGGGAAGGGGGCTTTCTTT. Its translation: CASSLVEGKGAFF.

On this clonotype itself: One end of the junction is discordant with germline, which a read error may explain. The chain has TRBV10-3 and TRBJ2-1, with D possibly matching TRBD1 (5 bases). CDR1 and CDR2 (germline): ENHRY, SYGVKD. The CDR3 loop spans 16 amino acids. CDR3 DNA: TGTGCCGTCAGGGTGGGTTACAACGGACCCGAGAGCGAGCAGTTCTTC. Its protein product is CAVRVGYNGPESEQFF.

This chain uses TRBV12-3 or TRBV12-4 with TRBJ1-1, with D hard to call. Deletions cut 2 bases from V and 0 bases from J, with 10 bases between. The length of the CDR3 is 15 residues. The CDR3 spells CASSLYGYMNTEAFF. Here the CDR3 DNA reads TGTGCCAGCAGTTTATATGGTTACATGAACACTGAAGCTTTCTTT.

This clonotype was counted a few times. The CDR3 reads CASSYTSATGYTF. CDR3 bases: TGTGCCAGCAGTTACACTTCTGCTACGGGCTACACCTTC. The chain couples TRBV6-2 or TRBV6-3 to TRBJ1-2; D unclear. CDR1 MNHEY and CDR2 SVGEGT come from the germline V gene. The CDR3 length is 13 residues. V dropped 2 bases and J dropped 8 bases, with 12 bases sitting between them.

The chain joins TRBV20-1 to TRBJ1-5; 9 positions match TRBD1. Germline CDR1 and CDR2: DFQATT and SNEGSKA (reference sequence). The CDR3 is 18 residues long. J gave up 5 bases and V 1 base, and 15 bases lay outside the gene matches. CDR3 DNA sequence: TGCAGTGCTAGAGGTAACCTTGTGGGACAGGGATTGTATCAGCCCCAGCATTTT. It codes for CSARGNLVGQGLYQPQHF.